The source of this T cell receptor beta chain is a study of shared clonotypes between healthy human individuals (dated by TCRdb to about 2020). About the investigation overall: A couple of women and three men aged 18 to 49 years were included in the cohort. For each donor, three plates each were used for CD4 naive and CD4 memory, two plates were used for CD8 naive, and one plate was used for CD8 memory. The study deeply sequenced blood TCR repertoires of 5 or 6 healthy adults to estimate repertoire size and the extent of clonotype sharing between individuals. Different laboratories and diverse techniques were used to prepare libraries and sequence TCR repertoires, to increase sequencing depth and limit assay-specific biases. Per donor, leukapheresis produced somewhere between about 0.94 and 9.5 billion PBMCs.

Regarding this clone: What this receptor recognizes is not known. No base quality information exists; no much larger clone differs at one position.

Healthy HIV-negative adults with no recently reported acute infections or vaccinations were included as donors. Only Caucasian adults living in Nashville, Tennessee, USA were represented among the donors. CD4+ T cells were enriched through magnetic negative selection, after which naive cells were positively selected on CD45RA and the remaining negative fraction served as the memory subset. Blood was obtained by leukapheresis, after which PBMCs were separated by Ficoll-Histopaque density gradient centrifugation and cryopreserved in liquid nitrogen vapor phase. Analytical flow cytometry was used to check the purity and quantity of each magnetically sorted T cell population. Each sorted fraction had its genomic DNA isolated and then quantified by UV absorbance on a Nanodrop 2000c. Using the deep immunoSEQ assay, multiplex PCR amplified TCR CDR3 regions from genomic DNA. Extracted genomic DNA from each cell subset was distributed evenly across all wells of several immunoSEQ 96-well plates, and each plate was treated as a replicate. For sorted subsets, roughly 200 ng of genomic DNA, equivalent to some 30,000 T cell genomes, went into each replicate PCR. Purified libraries were measured with a Qubit 3.0 fluorometer, size-checked on a Bioanalyzer 2100, and measured again with the KAPA Library Quantification kit. Each immunoSEQ 96-well plate was sequenced on its own single-read 150-cycle Illumina NextSeq 550 flow cell. Per the original workflow: Because the immunoSEQ output held only junctional sequences and lacked quality scores, the filtering could not match the filtering applied to full-length reads. To assign V/J genes and CDR3, sequences were annotated against IMGT germline references using PyIR, a Python wrapper for IgBLAST v1.9. Reads with weak V/J assignments (E-value above 1e-6), missing CDR3, stop codons, out-of-frame junctions, or ambiguous translated residues were removed. V3J clonotypes were defined as sequences sharing an identical inferred V gene, J gene, and CDR3 amino acid sequence. Percentage overlap between repertoires was computed as shared unique clonotypes divided by the size of the smaller repertoire. Three approaches were used to assess repertoire richness: RTK rarefaction, the Chao1 estimator, and Recon v2.1 estimates of unobserved clonotypes. For all TCRbeta clonotypes obtained by the gDNA method from a handful of donors, generation probabilities were computed with OLGA. Imported from immuneACCESS, the table was reduced by TCRdb to in-frame sequences with V and J called. These copies leave out some clones; in studies compared against another copy, an unresolved V gene accounts for under half, and the cause of the remainder is not known. The DNA was the basis for D and trimming; V, J and clone size are from that table. The sample table shows some 1.1 million clones, and 60% to 80% are seen once. Roughly 0.82% of the sample belongs to the ten largest clones.

Here is what the overall study found, with its caveats: Because the study included a small number of donors, the genetic and exposure-history diversity represented was limited. Based on pairwise subsampling, the degree of clonotype sharing among donors was expected to be affected by sequencing depth. Naive subsets generally had larger estimated clonotype richness than memory subsets did. Roughly 5% of naive CD4, 3.5% of naive CD8, around 2.3% of memory CD4, and over 0.35% of memory CD8 clonotypes were shared across several donors. Only blood was sampled, and tissue TCR repertoires likely differ from those in blood. Compared with non-shared clonotypes, clonotypes shared by all four sorted-subset donors had higher generation probabilities. Incomplete sequencing was indicated by rarefaction of sorted-subset datasets, despite the large sequencing depth.

CDR1 SGHTS and CDR2 YDEGEE were looked up in the germline V gene. The germline V end is reduced by 4 bases and the J end by 6 bases; junction bases left unmatched: 8. The CDR3 starts with the cysteine, ends with the phenylalanine, and has 16 residues. The DNA shown is the 48-base CDR3, in frame from base 1. The origin of this receptor is a man between 18 and 35 years old in good health. Some clones in this sample may be carry-over from other donors' samples. Sample: memory CD4+ T cells from PBMCs. The cell subset or site label corresponds to: CD45RA-negative fraction. Recombination joined TRBV5-8 with TRBJ2-1; 12 central nucleotides agree with TRBD2. The CDR3 here reads CASSPLGLAGVNEQFF. The DNA sequence is TGTGCCAGCAGCCCGTTGGGACTAGCGGGCGTCAATGAGCAGTTCTTC.